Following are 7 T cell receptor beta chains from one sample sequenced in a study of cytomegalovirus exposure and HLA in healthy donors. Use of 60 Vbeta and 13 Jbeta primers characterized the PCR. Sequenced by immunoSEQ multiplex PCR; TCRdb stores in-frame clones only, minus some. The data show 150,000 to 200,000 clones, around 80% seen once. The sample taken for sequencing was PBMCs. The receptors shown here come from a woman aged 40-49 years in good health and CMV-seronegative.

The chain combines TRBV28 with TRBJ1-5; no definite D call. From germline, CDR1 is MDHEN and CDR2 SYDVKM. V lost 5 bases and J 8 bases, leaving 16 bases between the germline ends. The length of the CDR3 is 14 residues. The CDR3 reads CASSAEAMDKPQHF. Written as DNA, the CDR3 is TGTGCCAGCAGTGCAGAGGCTATGGATAAGCCCCAGCATTTT.

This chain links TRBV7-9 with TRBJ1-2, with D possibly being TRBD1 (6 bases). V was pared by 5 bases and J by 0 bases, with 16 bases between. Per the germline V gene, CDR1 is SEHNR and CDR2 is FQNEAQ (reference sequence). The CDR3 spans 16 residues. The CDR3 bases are TGTGCCAGCAGCCAACCCCTCAGGGGATCTAACTATGGCTACACCTTC. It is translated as CASSQPLRGSNYGYTF.

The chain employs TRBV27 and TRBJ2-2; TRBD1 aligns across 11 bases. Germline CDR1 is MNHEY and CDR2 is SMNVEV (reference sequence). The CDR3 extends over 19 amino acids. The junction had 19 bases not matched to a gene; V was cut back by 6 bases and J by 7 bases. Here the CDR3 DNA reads TGTGCCAGCAGCCCACCCGGTTACAGGACAGGGGGCTTCAACGGGGAGCTGTTTTTT. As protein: CASSPPGYRTGGFNGELFF.

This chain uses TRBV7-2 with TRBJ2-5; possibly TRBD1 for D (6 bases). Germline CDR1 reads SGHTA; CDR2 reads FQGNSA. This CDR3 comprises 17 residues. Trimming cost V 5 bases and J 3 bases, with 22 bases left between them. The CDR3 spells CASSNPRSGDIKETQYF. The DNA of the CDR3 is TGTGCCAGCAGCAACCCTCGGTCAGGGGATATTAAAGAGACCCAGTACTTC.

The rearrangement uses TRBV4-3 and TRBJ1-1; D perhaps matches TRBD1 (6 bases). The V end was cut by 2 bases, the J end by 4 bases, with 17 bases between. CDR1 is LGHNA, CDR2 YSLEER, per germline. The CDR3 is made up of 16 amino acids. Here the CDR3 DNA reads TGCGCCAGCAGCCAAAGGCGGGCGGGGGCCGGCACTGAAGCTTTCTTT. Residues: CASSQRRAGAGTEAFF.

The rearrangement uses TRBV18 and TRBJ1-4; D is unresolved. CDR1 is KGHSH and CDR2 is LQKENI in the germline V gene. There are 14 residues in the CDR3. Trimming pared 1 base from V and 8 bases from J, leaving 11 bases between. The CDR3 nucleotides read TGTGCCAGCTCACCACTCGGCGTGGAGGAAAAACTGTTTTTT. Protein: CASSPLGVEEKLFF.

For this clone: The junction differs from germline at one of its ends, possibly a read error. The CDR3 sequence: CASSSIRMAKNSQYF. CDR3 bases: TGTGCCAGCAGCTCCATCAGGATGGCCAAAAACAGTCAGTACTTC. The chain recombines TRBV11-2 with TRBJ2-4; D remains ambiguous. The CDR3 runs 15 residues. The germline V gene encodes CDR1 SGHAT and CDR2 FQNNGV.